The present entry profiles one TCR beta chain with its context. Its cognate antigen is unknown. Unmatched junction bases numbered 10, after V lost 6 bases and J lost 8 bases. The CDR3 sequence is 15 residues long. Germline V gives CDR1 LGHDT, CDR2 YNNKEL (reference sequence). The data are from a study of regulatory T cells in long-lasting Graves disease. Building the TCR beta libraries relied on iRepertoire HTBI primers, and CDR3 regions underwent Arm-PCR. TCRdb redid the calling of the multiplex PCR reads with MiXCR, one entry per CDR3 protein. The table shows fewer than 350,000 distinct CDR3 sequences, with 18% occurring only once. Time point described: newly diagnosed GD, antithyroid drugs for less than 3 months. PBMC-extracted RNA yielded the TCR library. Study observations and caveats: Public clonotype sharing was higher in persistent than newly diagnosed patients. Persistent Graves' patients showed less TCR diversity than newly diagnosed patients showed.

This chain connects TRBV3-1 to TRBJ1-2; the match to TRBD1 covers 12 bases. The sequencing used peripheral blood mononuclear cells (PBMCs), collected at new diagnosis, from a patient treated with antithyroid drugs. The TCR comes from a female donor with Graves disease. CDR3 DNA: TGTGCCAGCAGTACCCGGGACAGGGGGCATGAAGGCTACACCTTC. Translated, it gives CASSTRDRGHEGYTF.